This TCR beta chain was captured in a study of shared clonotypes between healthy human individuals. Overall study findings and caveats: Naive CD4 clonotypes were shared across a handful of donors at roughly 4.6%. Non-shared clonotypes showed lower generation probabilities than clonotypes common to all four donors.

To note about this clone: Its target is unknown.

Here immunoSEQ multiplex PCR was the method, and the copy in TCRdb shows in-frame clones only, minus some. The table records around 990,000 clones, approximately 77% of them present only once. The TCR comes from a man aged 18 to 30 in good health. Some clones in this sample may be carry-over from other donors' samples. The source material was memory CD4+ T cells from PBMCs. The sample's subset: CD45RA-negative fraction.

Here the CDR3 DNA reads TGCGCCAGCAGCGGGGTACAGGGGGTTAGCACAGATACGCAGTATTTT. It codes for CASSGVQGVSTDTQYF. V is TRBV5-1 and J is TRBJ2-3; 8 nucleotides agree with TRBD1. This CDR3 spans 16 amino acids. From germline, CDR1 is SGHRS and CDR2 YFSETQ. V dropped 4 bases and J dropped 0; count of bases not matched to a gene: 7.